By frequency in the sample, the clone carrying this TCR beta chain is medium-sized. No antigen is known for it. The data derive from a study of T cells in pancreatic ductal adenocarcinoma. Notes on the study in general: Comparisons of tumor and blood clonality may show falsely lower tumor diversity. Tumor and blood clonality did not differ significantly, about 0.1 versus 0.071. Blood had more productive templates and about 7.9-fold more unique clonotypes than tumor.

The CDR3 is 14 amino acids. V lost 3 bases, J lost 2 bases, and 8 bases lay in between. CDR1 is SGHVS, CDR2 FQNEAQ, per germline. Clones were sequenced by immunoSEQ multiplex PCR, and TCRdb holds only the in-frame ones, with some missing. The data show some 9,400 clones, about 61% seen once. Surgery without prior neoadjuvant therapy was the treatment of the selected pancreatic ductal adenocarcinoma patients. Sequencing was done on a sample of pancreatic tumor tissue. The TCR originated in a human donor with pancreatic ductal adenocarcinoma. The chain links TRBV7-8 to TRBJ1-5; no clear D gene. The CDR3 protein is CASSFDVGNQPQHF. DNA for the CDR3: TGTGCCAGCAGCTTCGACGTGGGCAATCAGCCCCAGCATTTT.